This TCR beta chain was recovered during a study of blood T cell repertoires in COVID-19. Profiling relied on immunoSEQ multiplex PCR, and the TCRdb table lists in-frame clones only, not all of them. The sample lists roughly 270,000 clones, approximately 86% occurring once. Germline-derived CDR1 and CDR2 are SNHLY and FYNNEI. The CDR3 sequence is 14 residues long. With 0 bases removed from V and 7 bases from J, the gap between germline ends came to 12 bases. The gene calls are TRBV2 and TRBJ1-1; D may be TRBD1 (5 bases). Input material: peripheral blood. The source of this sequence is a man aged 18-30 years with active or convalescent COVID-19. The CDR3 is CASSEASGPYEAFF. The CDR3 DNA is TGTGCCAGCAGTGAAGCCTCAGGGCCCTATGAAGCTTTCTTT.